This T cell receptor (beta chain) comes out of a study of vaccination and CD4 T cells after COVID-19. Comments on this clonotype: Antigen specificity is unknown.

The Oncomine TCR Beta short-read assay was what sequenced the DNA obtained from cultured CD4+ T cells. Using the QIAamp micro DNA kit, genomic DNA was extracted from the CD4+ T cells that had been cultured. TCRdb analysed the PCR reads with MiXCR anew, one entry per CDR3 protein. The sample lists around 19,000 distinct CDR3 sequences; 66% were seen once. The treatment: approximately nine-day PBMC culture with coronavirus spike peptide pools or control peptides (ViraFEST assay). The CDR3 is 14 amino acids. V dropped 3 bases and J dropped 10 bases, with 19 bases sitting between them. Germline V gene sequence: CDR1 DFQATT, CDR2 SNEGSKA (reference sequence).

The receptor's source is a human donor who had recovered from COVID-19. Material: CD4+ T cells from blood, cultured in vitro. This chain connects TRBV20-1 to TRBJ2-1; TRBD1 or TRBD2 may be the D gene (5 bases each). CDR3 sequence: CSASMGDSQIEQFF. CDR3 DNA: TGCAGTGCTAGCATGGGGGATAGTCAAATCGAGCAGTTCTTC.